This TCR beta chain was obtained from a study of PD-1 blockade in classical Hodgkin lymphoma. V dropped 3 bases and J dropped 1 base, with 7 bases sitting between them. Germline CDR1 reads SEHNR; CDR2 reads FQNEAQ (reference sequence). The CDR3 consists of 13 residues. All the patients suffered relapse after autologous stem cell transplantation, and brentuximab vedotin exposure differed. Here immunoSEQ multiplex PCR was the method, and the copy in TCRdb shows in-frame clones only, minus some. The sample includes around 20,000 clones, roughly 80% of them seen just once. This chain connects TRBV7-9 to TRBJ2-7; D not resolved. The sample was peripheral blood mononuclear cells (PBMCs), taken at baseline. The TCR originated in a human donor with classical Hodgkin lymphoma. DNA of the CDR3: TGTGCCAGCAGCTTCGTCGGGTCCTACGAGCAGTACTTC. It is translated as CASSFVGSYEQYF.